Following are 3 T cell receptor beta chains from one sample sequenced in a study of breast tumors, draining lymph nodes, adjacent tissues. Breast cancer patients provided tissue from their axillary draining lymph nodes. In TCRdb, the multiplex PCR reads were re-called with MiXCR into one record per CDR3 protein. Of about 230,000 distinct CDR3 sequences listed, about 32% were seen once; the top ten hold roughly 1.3%. Sequenced input: axillary lymph node tissue. All receptors derive from a female donor with breast cancer. Some clones in this sample may be carry-over from other donors' samples.

This clonotype showed up just a few times. A much larger clonotype is one base distant, so this may be a read error. The chain uses TRBV11-3 and TRBJ2-7; 10 bases agree with TRBD1. Per germline, CDR1 SGHNT and CDR2 YENEEA. The length of the CDR3 is 16 residues. CDR3 bases: TGTGCCGGCAGCTTAGATAACGGGGACAGGGGCTACGAGCAGTACTTC. Its protein is CAGSLDNGDRGYEQYF.

This clonotype was detected ten times or more. The gene calls are TRBV3-1 and TRBJ2-5, with unresolved D. Germline V gene sequence: CDR1 LGHDT, CDR2 YNNKEL (reference sequence). The CDR3 extends over 14 amino acids. V lost 2 bases and J lost 3, with 10 bases in between. CDR3 in amino acids: CASSQSGPEETQYF. In DNA, the CDR3 is TGTGCCAGCAGCCAATCTGGACCAGAAGAGACCCAGTACTTC.

This clonotype was recorded many times. The rearrangement links TRBV5-1 to TRBJ2-4, with 7 bases lining up with TRBD1. CDR3 length: 12 amino acids. The junction had 0 bases not matched to a gene; V was cut back by 0 bases and J by 9 bases. Germline values: CDR1 SGHRS, CDR2 YFSETQ. CDR3 nucleotide sequence: TGCGCCAGCAGCTTGGACAGGGGCATTCAGTACTTC. Encoded protein: CASSLDRGIQYF. The entire variable domain, with the rest obtained from reference TRBV5-1 and TRBJ2-4, is as follows: KAGVTQTPRYLIKTRGQQVTLSCSPISGHRSVSWYQQTPGQGLQFLFEYFSETQRNKGNFPGRFSGRQFSNSRSEMNVSTLELGDSALYLCASSLDRGIQYFGAGTRLSVL.